These 14 T cell receptor beta chains originate from one sample sequenced in a study of blood T cell repertoires in COVID-19 (dated by TCRdb to about 2020). Library creation used the immunoSEQ multiplex PCR assay. TCRdb obtained this table from immuneACCESS and retained in-frame rearrangements with V and J assigned. These tables miss some clones; where compared with another copy, unresolved V genes account for less than half of the shortfall, and the remainder is unexplained. The sample contains around 190,000 clones, about three quarters of them found a single time. The top ten hold around 8.9% of the sample. Sequencing input: peripheral blood. The receptor set was obtained from a woman in her forties or fifties with active or convalescent COVID-19.

On this clone: Other DNA sequences of this sample code for an identical CDR3. The J gene is TRBJ2-3, the V gene TRBV5-8; 10 bases fit TRBD2. Germline CDR1 and CDR2: SGHTS and YDEGEE. Trimming took 0 bases from V and 4 from J; bases not matched to a gene: 5. The CDR3 consists of 16 residues. The CDR3: CASSLGGLAGADTQYF. In DNA, the CDR3 is TGTGCCAGCAGCTTGGGAGGGCTAGCGGGAGCAGATACGCAGTATTTT.

The rearrangement links TRBV28 to TRBJ1-2, with 8 bases aligning to TRBD1. CDR3 length equals 16 residues. CDR1 MDHEN and CDR2 SYDVKM come from the germline V gene. With V trimmed by 4 bases and J by 4 bases, 11 bases remained unmatched. The CDR3 DNA is TGTGCCAGCAGTTCACCTAGGACAGGGCTTGCCTATGGCTACACCTTC. Translation gives CASSSPRTGLAYGYTF.

CDR3 in DNA: TGTGCCAGTAACGAACGGGGGTTGAGGACTGAAGCTTTCTTT. Translating it yields CASNERGLRTEAFF. The chain has TRBV19 and TRBJ1-1, with a tentative D call TRBD1 (5 bases). In germline, CDR1 is LNHDA, CDR2 SQIVND (reference sequence). V gave up 7 bases and J gave up 5 bases, with 17 bases separating them. This CDR3 contains 14 residues.

The chain uses TRBV30 and TRBJ1-3; perhaps TRBD1 as D (6 bases). CDR1 and CDR2 (germline): GTSNPN, SVGIG (reference sequence). V was trimmed by 3 bases and J by 0 bases, leaving 21 bases between them. This CDR3 has 18 amino acids. The CDR3 DNA follows: TGTGCCTGGAGGAGTGGACAGTTCTTTTTGGACTCTGGAAACACCATATATTTT. This encodes CAWRSGQFFLDSGNTIYF.

The chain employs TRBV3-1 (or the pseudogene TRBV3-2) and TRBJ2-5; TRBD2 matches at 10 bases. This CDR3 has 14 amino acids. The V gene end was trimmed by 4 bases and the J gene end by 4 bases; junction bases not matched to a gene: 3. Germline lookup yields CDR1 LGHDT and CDR2 YNNKEL (reference sequence). CDR3 sequence reads: CASSPSGRGETQYF. For the CDR3, the DNA is TGTGCCAGCAGCCCTAGCGGGAGAGGAGAGACCCAGTACTTC.

This sequence joins TRBV19 and TRBJ1-1; D not resolved. Trimming shortened V by 3 bases and J by 7 bases, and 15 bases separated the two germline ends. The V gene's germline CDR1 is LNHDA and CDR2 SQIVND (reference sequence). This CDR3 is built from 14 residues. DNA for the CDR3: TGTGCCAGTAGTATCCGACCCCCCGGAGGTGAAGCTTTCTTT. Its translation is CASSIRPPGGEAFF. The full variable domain, completed using reference TRBV19 and TRBJ1-1, is DGGITQSPKYLFRKEGQNVTLSCEQNLNHDAMYWYRQDPGQGLRLIYYSQIVNDFQKGDIAEGYSVSREKKESFPLTVTSAQKNPTAFYLCASSIRPPGGEAFFGQGTRLTVV.

This chain connects TRBV5-8 to TRBJ2-5; 8 bases fit TRBD2. V was clipped by 4 bases and J by 0 bases; unmatched bases: 11. CDR1 and CDR2 from the germline V gene are SGHTS and YDEGEE. The CDR3 covers 17 residues. CDR3 nucleotide sequence: TGTGCCAGCAGCCCAGTGGAGACTAGCGCCAACCAAGAGACCCAGTACTTC. This gives the protein CASSPVETSANQETQYF.

This clone was counted many times. The chain couples TRBV9 to TRBJ2-3; no firm D call. The CDR3 covers 15 residues. V was cut by 0 bases and J by 0 bases, with 8 bases left in between. Germline-derived CDR1 and CDR2 are SGDLS and YYNGEE. CDR3 bases: TGTGCCAGCAGCGTAGCTATGCGAAGCACAGATACGCAGTATTTT. The encoded protein is CASSVAMRSTDTQYF.

The chain recombines TRBV14 with TRBJ2-4, with 10 nucleotides matching TRBD1. Germline loops: CDR1 SGHDN, CDR2 FVKESK. The CDR3 contains 16 residues. The V and J ends lost 0 bases and 7 bases, in that order; junction bases with no gene match: 6. The CDR3 DNA reads as TGTGCCAGCAGCCAAGATTCGACAGGGGGCTGGAACATTCAGTACTTC. It translates to CASSQDSTGGWNIQYF.

This chain uses TRBV9 with TRBJ2-2; D is uncertain. Germline V CDR1 and CDR2: SGDLS, YYNGEE. This CDR3 is 14 amino acids long. V lost 0 bases to trimming and J lost 5 bases, with 8 bases between them. CDR3 loop: CASSVGGITGELFF. The CDR3 bases are TGTGCCAGCAGCGTAGGAGGAATTACCGGGGAGCTGTTTTTT.

The rearrangement uses TRBV30 and TRBJ1-2, with TRBD1 matching 7 bases. The CDR3 loop spans 11 amino acids. V was clipped by 6 bases and J by 12 bases; unmatched bases: 10. CDR1 is GTSNPN, CDR2 SVGIG, per germline (reference sequence). The CDR3 here is CACLVEGADTF. CDR3 nucleotides: TGTGCCTGCTTAGTAGAGGGGGCGGACACCTTC.

The genes are TRBV15 and TRBJ1-1, with unresolved D. The V gene lost 0 bases and the J gene lost 0 bases, with 5 bases spanning the gap. Germline CDR1 and CDR2: LNHNV and YYDKDF (reference sequence). The CDR3 runs to 14 residues. CDR3: CATSREYMNTEAFF. CDR3 in DNA: TGTGCCACCAGCAGAGAGTACATGAACACTGAAGCTTTCTTT.

This chain connects TRBV11-2 to TRBJ1-6; D is perhaps TRBD1 (6 bases). CDR1 and CDR2 (germline): SGHAT, FQNNGV. The CDR3 is 16 amino acids. The V end was cut by 0 bases, the J end by 6 bases, with 12 bases between. Here the CDR3 DNA reads TGTGCCAGCAGCTTAGATCGCAGGGGATTTAATTCACCCCTCCACTTT. It specifies CASSLDRRGFNSPLHF.

This chain connects TRBV30 to TRBJ1-2; the match to TRBD1 covers 9 bases. Germline V gene data show CDR1 as GTSNPN and CDR2 as SVGIG (reference sequence). CDR3 length: 14 residues. After removal of 1 base from V and 6 bases from J, the junction contained 6 bases not matched to a gene. CDR3 sequence: CAWSGGQGINGYTF. The CDR3 coding sequence is TGTGCCTGGAGTGGGGGACAGGGAATAAATGGCTACACCTTC.